This paragraph covers one TCR beta chain sequence. This clone was seen only a few times. Its recognized antigen is unknown. No clone much larger than this one lies a single base away; base qualities are absent. The donors were included in the validation cohort of 120 subjects, a group kept apart from the roughly 670-subject first cohort. This specimen comes from a study of cytomegalovirus exposure and HLA in healthy donors (dated 2017 in TCRdb). In terms of the full investigation: According to a later analysis, the 120 or so validation repertoires were produced on the same platform as the roughly 600 repertoires of the first cohort. To predict cytomegalovirus infection status, the study combined high-throughput TCR immunosequencing, statistical association of individual TCRs with disease status, and machine learning. The study aimed to test whether signatures of past pathogen exposure could be identified by cataloging public T cell receptors. Besides the first cohort of roughly 640 subjects, a separate validation cohort made up of roughly 130 different subjects was used.

Summary of the overall study and its limitations: In both the original and validation cohorts, the classifier was reported to diagnose cytomegalovirus status with high specificity and sensitivity. A few of the identified cytomegalovirus-associated TCR beta chains were confirmed in vitro to be specific for cytomegalovirus antigens. While some public TCRs were present in many individuals, most TCR sequences turned up only very rarely across donors. In the study, 150 to 200 TCR beta chains were listed as associated with cytomegalovirus. Of the cluster scores, 90% to 95% were above 0 in a later analysis, which found that TCRs clustered in the first cohort also tended to co-occur in the 110 or so validation repertoires. A later analysis lacked HLA typing for the validation cohort, so it scored co-occurrence in that cohort across all 110 or so repertoires. The authors suggested that the approach could potentially be generalized to other disease states and immunological phenotypes.

The method behind the library was the immunoSEQ multiplex PCR assay. In the authors' own workflow: A statistical classification framework was built to diagnose cytomegalovirus status from the catalog of TCR beta chain sequences. In its TCRdb copy, this immuneACCESS table keeps in-frame sequences only and misses some clones. Where compared with another copy, unresolved V genes explain less than half of these, and the others have no known cause. For V, J and clone size, that table is used; D and trimming come from the DNA. In all, the sample holds over 200,000 clones, and 88% of those were seen once. The ten largest clones add up to roughly 2.8% of the sample. Trimming costs V 0 bases and J 7 bases, and their ends lie 12 bases apart. Its CDR3 holds 14 amino acids, cysteine through phenylalanine. The entry retains the CDR3 DNA only, 42 bases that are in frame from base 1. Looking up the germline V gene yields CDR1 SGDLS and CDR2 YYNGEE.

The sequence was collected from a woman aged 18-29 years in good health and CMV-seronegative. The sample taken for sequencing was PBMCs. The receptor chain draws on TRBV9 and TRBJ2-3; the D gene is not confidently resolved. The CDR3 reads CASSVARYGNTQYF. The base sequence is TGTGCCAGCAGCGTAGCTAGGTACGGTAATACGCAGTATTTT.